The 31 T cell receptor beta chains presented below share a single source sample, sequenced in a study of blood T cells in healthy people across ages. PCR was performed a second time for about 7 to 11 cycles using a sample-barcoded 5' primer and a J-beta primer mix. MiXCR, applied by TCRdb to the 5' RACE reads, yields one record per CDR3 protein. Here the sample spans 800,000 to 950,000 distinct CDR3 sequences, approximately 32% being singletons. These same records also appear under a second study, on T cells of mothers and their children.

The sequenced material came from blood. The receptors were sampled from a middle-aged woman in good health.

Notes on this clonotype: A much larger clone is a single base away; this may be a read error. The rearrangement joins TRBV29-1 to TRBJ1-4, with 7 bases fitting TRBD1. CDR3 length: 14 residues. CDR1 and CDR2 from the germline V gene are SQVTM and ANQGSEA. CDR3 protein: CSVRRQGGDEKRFF. CDR3 bases: TGCAGCGTCAGAAGACAGGGAGGGGATGAAAAACGGTTTTTT.

In this sample, this clonotype turned up many times. The chain couples TRBV5-1 to TRBJ2-4; D possibly corresponds to TRBD2 (6 bases). This CDR3 has 14 residues. CDR1 is SGHRS and CDR2 is YFSETQ in the germline V gene. The germline V and J ends were trimmed by 1 base and 6 bases, with 11 bases remaining between them. CDR3 residues: CASSLSEGVNIQYF. CDR3 sequence (DNA): TGCGCCAGCAGCTTGTCGGAGGGTGTAAACATTCAGTACTTC. The full variable domain, completed using reference TRBV5-1 and TRBJ2-4, is KAGVTQTPRYLIKTRGQQVTLSCSPISGHRSVSWYQQTPGQGLQFLFEYFSETQRNKGNFPGRFSGRQFSNSRSEMNVSTLELGDSALYLCASSLSEGVNIQYFGAGTRLSVL.

Here the CDR3 reads CASSIGPKTQYF. The CDR3 DNA reads as TGTGCCAGCAGCATAGGGCCTAAGACCCAGTACTTC. The rearrangement links TRBV7-2 to TRBJ2-5; D is unresolved. Trimming removed 5 bases from V and 6 bases from J, with 10 bases in between. Germline assignment: CDR1 SGHTA and CDR2 FQGNSA. The CDR3 spans 12 residues.

CDR3 loop: CASSWGQGSNEQFF. DNA of the CDR3: TGCGCCAGCAGCTGGGGACAGGGTTCCAATGAGCAGTTCTTC. The rearrangement links TRBV5-1 to TRBJ2-1; 9 bases map to TRBD1. J was trimmed by 6 bases and V by 3 bases; bases with no gene match: 4. The CDR3 length is 14 residues. Germline values: CDR1 SGHRS, CDR2 YFSETQ. The full variable domain, in which reference TRBV5-1 and TRBJ2-1 provide the parts outside the CDR3, is KAGVTQTPRYLIKTRGQQVTLSCSPISGHRSVSWYQQTPGQGLQFLFEYFSETQRNKGNFPGRFSGRQFSNSRSEMNVSTLELGDSALYLCASSWGQGSNEQFFGPGTRLTVL.

About this clonotype itself: A much larger clone differs from this one at a single base, so this may be a read error. The chain combines TRBV14 with TRBJ1-2, with D perhaps matching TRBD1 (6 bases). The V end was cut by 0 bases, the J end by 10 bases, with 15 bases between. This CDR3 comprises 14 residues. The germline CDR1 and CDR2 sequences are SGHDN and FVKESK. The CDR3 region is CASSQDQGRFDYTF. CDR3 in DNA: TGTGCCAGCAGCCAAGATCAGGGGCGCTTCGACTACACCTTC.

The chain is built from TRBV29-1 and TRBJ1-1; D unresolved. Trimming pared 7 bases from V and 7 bases from J, leaving 16 bases between. Germline V gene lookup returns CDR1 SQVTM and CDR2 ANQGSEA. There are 12 residues in the CDR3. The chain's CDR3 is CSATGGRGEAFF. In nucleotides, the CDR3 is TGCAGCGCCACCGGCGGACGAGGTGAAGCTTTCTTT. The whole variable domain, filled in from reference TRBV29-1 and TRBJ1-1, reads SAVISQKPSRDICQRGTSLTIQCQVDSQVTMMFWYRQQPGQSLTLIATANQGSEATYESGFVIDKFPISRPNLTFSTLTVSNMSPEDSSIYLCSATGGRGEAFFGQGTRLTVV.

This clonotype has at least ten counts. The chain links TRBV7-2 to TRBJ2-7, with D maybe TRBD2 (6 bases). CDR3 size: 14 residues. Germline V lookup: CDR1 SGHTA, CDR2 FQGNSA. The V end lost 1 base, the J end lost 3 bases, and 10 bases lay between the germline ends. For the CDR3, the DNA is TGTGCCAGCAGCTTAGGGAGGGGTTACTACGAGCAGTACTTC. Translation: CASSLGRGYYEQYF. The entire variable domain, with the rest obtained from reference TRBV7-2 and TRBJ2-7, is as follows: GAGVSQSPSNKVTEKGKDVELRCDPISGHTALYWYRQSLGQGLEFLIYFQGNSAPDKSGLPSDRFSAERTGGSVSTLTIQRTQQEDSAVYLCASSLGRGYYEQYFGPGTRLTVT.

The chain recombines TRBV2 with TRBJ2-1, with D tentatively TRBD1 (6 bases). This CDR3 is built from 16 residues. V shed 0 bases and J shed 2 bases, with 11 bases lying between them. Germline CDR1 is SNHLY and CDR2 is FYNNEI. This CDR3 reads CASSEAMGAAYNEQFF. The CDR3, as DNA: TGTGCCAGCAGTGAAGCAATGGGGGCGGCCTACAATGAGCAGTTCTTC.

Regarding this clonotype: One end of the junction fails to match germline, which may point to a read error. The chain recombines TRBV7-2 with TRBJ2-1, with 9 nucleotides matching TRBD2. The length of the CDR3 is 13 residues. Germline loops: CDR1 SGHTA, CDR2 FQGNSA. CDR3 in DNA: TGTGCCAGCAGCGTAGCGGGGGTAAATGAGCAGTTCTTC. Its translation is CASSVAGVNEQFF.

The gene calls are TRBV18 and TRBJ2-7; no definite D call. From germline, CDR1 is KGHSH and CDR2 LQKENI. This CDR3 contains 14 residues. V lost 3 bases, J lost 0 bases, and 9 bases lay in between. The CDR3 region has the DNA TGTGCCAGCTCACCTCCATACCTCTCCTACGAGCAGTACTTC. The encoded protein is CASSPPYLSYEQYF.

This clonotype has a single count. This chain uses TRBV7-2 with TRBJ1-2; D is perhaps TRBD1 (6 bases). V was pared by 4 bases and J by 3 bases, with 12 bases between. The length of the CDR3 is 14 residues. Germline loops: CDR1 SGHTA, CDR2 FQGNSA. The CDR3 spells CASSWGGTYYGYTF. The DNA for the CDR3 is TGTGCCAGCAGCTGGGGTGGGACATACTATGGCTACACCTTC.

The sample holds a few counts of this clonotype. The chain joins TRBV10-3 to TRBJ2-7; TRBD1 might be the D (6 bases). The germline V gene encodes CDR1 ENHRY and CDR2 SYGVKD. The CDR3 loop spans 14 amino acids. V was clipped by 4 bases and J by 0 bases, with 10 bases between them. CDR3 residues: CAISGQASSYEQYF. The CDR3, as DNA: TGTGCCATCAGTGGACAGGCGAGCTCCTACGAGCAGTACTTC.

The CDR3, as DNA: TGTGCCAGCAACACTGGGGGGGGCAGTTCTAACTATGGCTACACCTTC. Amino acids: CASNTGGGSSNYGYTF. The V call is TRBV7-9, the J call TRBJ1-2; possibly TRBD1 for D (6 bases). The ends were cut back, 7 bases at V and 0 bases at J, with 18 bases in the middle. This CDR3 is built from 16 residues. Germline CDR1 and CDR2: SEHNR and FQNEAQ (reference sequence).

The rearrangement links TRBV20-1 to TRBJ2-1; D is possibly TRBD1 or TRBD2 (5 bases each). There are 14 residues in the CDR3. V was cut by 1 base and J by 0 bases, with 7 bases left in between. Germline V lookup: CDR1 DFQATT, CDR2 SNEGSKA (reference sequence). CDR3 sequence: CSARGGNSYNEQFF. Here the CDR3 DNA reads TGCAGTGCTAGAGGGGGGAACTCCTACAATGAGCAGTTCTTC.

As to this clonotype: It may be a read error: a sequence one base away is much more abundant. The rearrangement links TRBV29-1 to TRBJ2-7, with 8 nucleotides matching TRBD2. V dropped 5 bases and J dropped 7; count of bases not matched to a gene: 16. Germline-derived CDR1 and CDR2 are SQVTM and ANQGSEA. The CDR3 spans 15 residues. DNA of the CDR3: TGCAGCGTTCCCGGCGGGGGGCTCCCCTACAATGAGCAGTACTTC. Amino acid sequence: CSVPGGGLPYNEQYF.

CDR3 sequence reads: CSASDDNQETQFF. Written as DNA, the CDR3 is TGCAGTGCCTCAGACGACAACCAAGAGACCCAGTTCTTC. The J gene is TRBJ2-1, the V gene TRBV20-1; D is uncertain. Trimming removed 6 bases from V and 13 bases from J, with 22 bases in between. Per the germline V gene, CDR1 is DFQATT and CDR2 is SNEGSKA (reference sequence). The CDR3 consists of 13 residues.

This chain connects TRBV10-3 to TRBJ2-3; TRBD2 aligns across 9 bases. The V segment lost 7 bases and the J segment 6 bases; nucleotides outside the gene matches: 8. The CDR3 has 14 residues. The germline V gene has CDR1 ENHRY and CDR2 SYGVKD. DNA of the CDR3: TGTGCCATCACGGCGGGAGGGCCTTTTGATACGCAGTATTTT. Its protein is CAITAGGPFDTQYF.

Worth noting for this clonotype: A junction boundary mismatches the germline segment, possibly from a read error. The CDR3 nucleotides read TGTGCCAGCAGTTACGGTCCTGGGACTAGCGGATCCTACGAGCGGTACTTC. Translation: CASSYGPGTSGSYERYF. The rearrangement links TRBV6-5 to TRBJ2-7, with TRBD2 identical over 11 bases. Germline CDR1 is MNHEY and CDR2 is SVGAGI. The CDR3 contains 17 residues.

V and J are TRBV6-2 or TRBV6-3 and TRBJ2-7, with unresolved D. Trimming pared 5 bases from V and 9 bases from J, leaving 11 bases between. Germline V gene lookup returns CDR1 MNHEY and CDR2 SVGEGT. The CDR3 runs to 11 residues. CDR3 region: CASSLPPGQYF. The CDR3 nucleotides are TGTGCCAGCAGTCTCCCACCGGGGCAGTACTTC.

This clonotype was counted at least ten times. The chain is built from TRBV7-8 and TRBJ2-7, with 10 bases identical to TRBD1. Per germline, CDR1 SGHVS and CDR2 FQNEAQ. The CDR3 consists of 15 residues. J gave up 1 base and V 3 bases, and 3 bases lay outside the gene matches. CDR3 sequence: CASSLRTGGSYEQYF. The CDR3 nucleotides read TGTGCCAGCAGCTTGCGGACAGGGGGTTCCTACGAGCAGTACTTC.

The J gene is TRBJ1-1, the V gene TRBV27; D is unresolved. This CDR3 is built from 15 residues. V gave up 5 bases and J gave up 0 bases, with 13 bases separating them. CDR1 is MNHEY and CDR2 is SMNVEV in the germline V gene (reference sequence). The CDR3 here is CASSAGNQMNTEAFF. CDR3 DNA: TGTGCCAGCAGTGCAGGAAACCAAATGAACACTGAAGCTTTCTTT.

The chain joins TRBV10-3 to TRBJ2-3; 8 nucleotides match TRBD1. The CDR3 has 15 residues. Germline V gives CDR1 ENHRY, CDR2 SYGVKD. J lost 3 bases, V lost 8 bases, and 10 bases had no gene match. DNA for the CDR3: TGTGCCATCTCCAGTACAGGGGGTGGGACAGATACGCAGTATTTT. It codes for CAISSTGGGTDTQYF.

The table lists this clonotype with a count of one. The chain combines TRBV10-3 with TRBJ1-4, with 7 bases aligning to TRBD1. Germline V gene sequence: CDR1 ENHRY, CDR2 SYGVKD. CDR3 size: 14 residues. V trimming: 5 bases; J trimming: 4 bases; junction bases outside the gene matches: 4. The chain's CDR3 is CAISRDRNNEKLFF. Here the CDR3 DNA reads TGTGCCATCAGTAGGGACAGAAATAATGAAAAACTGTTTTTT.

The CDR3 nucleotides read TGTGCCAGCAGCCAGGGAAAAGGAATCTATAATTCACCCCTCCACTTT. It codes for CASSQGKGIYNSPLHF. The V call is TRBV14, the J call TRBJ1-6; the D is unclear. Germline loops: CDR1 SGHDN, CDR2 FVKESK. CDR3 length: 16 residues. V lost 3 bases to trimming and J lost 3 bases, with 12 bases between them.

The genes are TRBV18 and TRBJ1-1; 7 positions match TRBD1. Germline V gene data show CDR1 as KGHSH and CDR2 as LQKENI. This CDR3 is built from 12 residues. Trimming cost V 3 bases and J 8 bases; bases outside gene matches: 3. CDR3 DNA sequence: TGTGCCAGCTCACCTTCGACAGGGGAAGCTTTCTTT. Translating it yields CASSPSTGEAFF.

This clonotype appeared many times. The rearrangement links TRBV6-5 to TRBJ2-1; 8 bases agree with TRBD2. V lost 6 bases, J lost 6 bases, and 16 bases stayed unmatched. This CDR3 spans 17 amino acids. Per the germline V gene, CDR1 is MNHEY and CDR2 is SVGAGI. For the CDR3, the DNA is TGTGCCAGCAGCCACTCACCCGGGACCCGGGGGGGCAATGAGCAGTTCTTC. It is translated as CASSHSPGTRGGNEQFF.

The sample holds many counts of this clonotype. The V gene is TRBV7-3, the J gene TRBJ2-3, with 12 bases identical to TRBD2. The V gene's germline CDR1 is SGHTA and CDR2 FQGTGA. V lost 5 bases and J lost 6; bases outside the gene matches: 6. CDR3 length equals 15 residues. CDR3 coding DNA: TGTGCCAGCAGCAGACTAGCGGGGGCCGGGGATACGCAGTATTTT. Translation gives CASSRLAGAGDTQYF.

The chain uses TRBV3-1 and TRBJ2-4; D tentatively fits TRBD1 or TRBD2 (6 bases each). This CDR3 has 17 residues. The germline V and J ends were trimmed by 1 base and 9 bases, with 22 bases remaining between them. In germline, CDR1 is LGHDT, CDR2 YNNKEL (reference sequence). CDR3 DNA sequence: TGTGCCAGCAGCCAAGCCCTTAGGGGGACGACCGGGGGCATTCAGTACTTC. It codes for CASSQALRGTTGGIQYF.

This clonotype showed up many times. The rearrangement links TRBV29-1 to TRBJ1-2, with D maybe TRBD1 (5 bases). V was clipped by 5 bases and J by 6 bases, with 16 bases between them. The CDR3 is made up of 13 amino acids. Germline V gene lookup returns CDR1 SQVTM and CDR2 ANQGSEA. The CDR3 DNA sequence: TGCAGCGTTATACCGGGACGACGGGATGGCTACACCTTC. Translation: CSVIPGRRDGYTF.

The V gene is TRBV7-8, the J gene TRBJ2-7, with 7 positions matching TRBD2. The CDR3 consists of 17 residues. Per the germline V gene, CDR1 is SGHVS and CDR2 is FQNEAQ. The ends lost 1 base at V and 7 bases at J; junction bases unmatched: 16. CDR3 in DNA: TGTGCCAGCAGCTTAGACCATTTGGGGGGAGGGCCAGGAGAGCAGTACTTC. Its translation: CASSLDHLGGGPGEQYF.

This clonotype turned up a few times. The V call is TRBV5-5, the J call TRBJ2-2, with D perhaps being TRBD1 or TRBD2 (5 bases each). V lost 9 bases and J lost 3, with 15 bases in between. Germline V gene lookup returns CDR1 SGHKS and CDR2 YYEKEE (reference sequence). This CDR3 contains 14 residues. The DNA of the CDR3 is TGTGCCACCGCCGAGGGGTTGGACACCGGGGAGCTGTTTTTT. It codes for CATAEGLDTGELFF.